These 26 T cell receptor beta chains originate from one sample sequenced in a study of OX40 agonist ivuxolimab in advanced cancers. Profiling relied on immunoSEQ multiplex PCR, and the TCRdb table lists in-frame clones only, not all of them. The sample holds about 49,000 clones, nearly 80% seen once. Here the sequenced sample was CD4+ or CD8+ T cells sorted from blood, taken in a trial of the OX40 agonist ivuxolimab. The receptors here all came from an adult with an advanced solid tumor such as melanoma, head and neck, liver or kidney cancer.

This clone showed up just once. The chain carries TRBV7-9 and TRBJ2-5; perhaps D is TRBD1 or TRBD2 (6 bases each). Trimming shortened V by 3 bases and J by 4 bases, and 18 bases separated the two germline ends. CDR3 length equals 16 residues. Germline CDR1 and CDR2: SEHNR and FQNEAQ (reference sequence). The CDR3 coding sequence is TGTGCCAGCAGCTTTATCGTCGGCAGGGGAGGAGAGACCCAGTACTTC. This encodes CASSFIVGRGGETQYF.

The chain combines TRBV6-4 with TRBJ1-2; D possibly corresponds to TRBD1 (5 bases). This CDR3 region has 12 residues. V was pared by 7 bases and J by 5 bases, with 11 bases between. The germline V gene encodes CDR1 MRHNA and CDR2 SNTAGT. The CDR3 nucleotides are TGTGCCAGCACCCGGGGGGGGTATGGCTACACCTTC. Encoded protein: CASTRGGYGYTF.

The CDR3 sequence is CAGPPGGMGPDTQYF. CDR3 nucleotides: TGTGCCGGCCCTCCAGGAGGGATGGGTCCAGATACGCAGTATTTT. The V call is TRBV2, the J call TRBJ2-3; a weak D match, TRBD2 (6 bases). Trimming removed 11 bases at V and 4 bases at J, with 22 bases between. This CDR3 is 15 amino acids long. The germline V gene encodes CDR1 SNHLY and CDR2 FYNNEI.

The chain employs TRBV5-4 and TRBJ2-5, with TRBD2 identical over 12 bases. The DNA end is a closer match to TRBJ2-7, so the J assignment may be wrong. Germline CDR1 SGHNT, CDR2 YYREEE (reference sequence). The CDR3 sequence is 15 residues long. The CDR3 protein is CASSRTSGATGEQYF. CDR3 bases: TGTGCCAGCAGCCGGACTAGCGGGGCTACCGGCGAGCAGTACTTC.

By sample share, this clone is medium-sized. This chain links TRBV19 with TRBJ2-6; D remains unclear. CDR3 length equals 15 residues. Germline CDR1 LNHDA, CDR2 SQIVND (reference sequence). Trimming cost V 7 bases and J 2 bases, with 12 bases left between them. The CDR3 spells CASTTQAPGANVLTF. The CDR3 DNA is TGTGCCAGTACAACCCAGGCCCCTGGGGCCAACGTCCTGACTTTC.

The CDR3 protein is CASSQDKEGATHVGYTF. CDR3 sequence (DNA): TGCGCCAGCAGCCAAGATAAAGAGGGGGCGACGCATGTTGGCTACACCTTC. This sequence joins TRBV4-3 and TRBJ1-2, with 7 bases aligning to TRBD1. Germline CDR1 reads LGHNA; CDR2 reads YSLEER. The V segment lost 0 bases and the J segment 7 bases; nucleotides outside the gene matches: 14. CDR3 length equals 17 residues.

V gene TRBV30 combines with J gene TRBJ2-5; the D is unclear. V gave up 0 bases and J gave up 2 bases, with 4 bases separating them. This CDR3 comprises 12 residues. Per the germline V gene, CDR1 is GTSNPN and CDR2 is SVGIG (reference sequence). CDR3 sequence reads: CAWSVSQETQYF. CDR3 coding DNA: TGTGCCTGGAGTGTAAGTCAAGAGACCCAGTACTTC.

In this sample, this clone is medium-sized. This chain connects TRBV7-2 to TRBJ1-5, with D hard to call. Trimming removed 5 bases from V and 5 bases from J, with 16 bases in between. This CDR3 is built from 15 residues. Germline loops: CDR1 SGHTA, CDR2 FQGNSA. CDR3 DNA sequence: TGTGCCAGCAGCCTACAACCCGGTCACGATCAGCCCCAGCATTTT. Amino acids: CASSLQPGHDQPQHF.

The genes are TRBV10-2 and TRBJ2-5; either TRBD1 or TRBD2 may supply D (5 bases each). Trimming shortened V by 2 bases and J by 5 bases, and 15 bases separated the two germline ends. CDR3 length: 15 amino acids. Germline V gene lookup returns CDR1 WSHSY and CDR2 SAAADI. The CDR3 DNA sequence: TGCGCCAGCAGTGAGGCCGGGGCCGGGGCGGAGACCCAGTACTTC. Translating gives CASSEAGAGAETQYF.

The chain has TRBV7-9 and TRBJ2-5; the D is unclear. Trimming pared 9 bases from V and 2 bases from J, leaving 16 bases between. The germline gives CDR1 SEHNR, CDR2 FQNEAQ (reference sequence). The CDR3 has 14 amino acids. The CDR3 nucleotides read TGTGCCAGTAAATGGGCCGAAGGTCAAGAGACCCAGTACTTC. Its translation is CASKWAEGQETQYF.

The genes are TRBV11-3 and TRBJ2-3; D uncertain. Per the germline V gene, CDR1 is SGHNT and CDR2 is YENEEA. The CDR3 extends over 12 amino acids. Deletions cut 4 bases from V and 6 bases from J, with 8 bases between. The CDR3 DNA is TGTGCCAGCAGCTCCTCCCCCGATACGCAGTATTTT. It translates to CASSSSPDTQYF.

J is TRBJ2-2 and V is TRBV4-1, with TRBD1 identical over 7 bases. The CDR3 runs to 14 residues. The germline V gene has CDR1 MGHRA and CDR2 YSYEKL. Trimming cost V 6 bases and J 4 bases; bases outside gene matches: 5. The CDR3, as DNA: TGCGCCAGCAGAAAGACAGGGACCACCGGGGAGCTGTTTTTT. Its protein product is CASRKTGTTGELFF.

As to this clone: A much larger clone differs from this one at a single base, so this may be a read error. The V and J genes are TRBV6-1 and TRBJ2-7, with 7 bases aligning to TRBD1. Germline CDR1 is MNHNS and CDR2 is SASEGT. J gave up 2 bases and V 5 bases, and 9 bases lay outside the gene matches. The CDR3 is 15 amino acids. CDR3 in amino acids: CASSTSGGIPYEQYF. CDR3 coding DNA: TGTGCCAGCAGTACCTCAGGGGGTATCCCCTACGAGCAGTACTTC.

This clone showed up just once. The chain carries TRBV5-6 and TRBJ2-3; D not resolved. Germline V gene lookup returns CDR1 SGHDT and CDR2 YYEEEE. V was pared by 3 bases and J by 3 bases, with 2 bases between. The CDR3 covers 11 residues. The CDR3 is CASSWTDTQYF. The CDR3 DNA follows: TGTGCCAGCAGCTGGACAGATACGCAGTATTTT.

The V gene is TRBV7-9, the J gene TRBJ1-5; D is unresolved. Germline V gene lookup returns CDR1 SEHNR and CDR2 FQNEAQ (reference sequence). The V and J ends lost 0 bases and 9 bases respectively, with 9 bases between them. The CDR3 runs to 13 residues. CDR3 amino acids: CASSLASRGPQHF. In DNA form, the CDR3 reads TGTGCCAGCAGCTTAGCATCCCGGGGGCCCCAGCATTTT.

The rearrangement links TRBV6-6 to TRBJ2-5; 10 bases are shared with TRBD1. Germline V CDR1 and CDR2: MNHNY, SVGAGI (reference sequence). The length of the CDR3 is 14 residues. With 2 bases clipped from V and 3 bases from J, the junction kept 0 bases outside the gene matches. The CDR3 loop reads CASSYGTGEETQYF. The CDR3 nucleotides are TGTGCCAGCAGTTACGGGACAGGGGAAGAGACCCAGTACTTC.

This clone was picked up one time. The chain combines TRBV10-3 with TRBJ2-7, with 9 positions matching TRBD2. Germline loops: CDR1 ENHRY, CDR2 SYGVKD. V trimming: 10 bases; J trimming: 5 bases; junction bases outside the gene matches: 12. This CDR3 region has 14 residues. This CDR3 is CATLFSGSGDEQYF. The CDR3 DNA is TGTGCCACCCTTTTTAGCGGGAGTGGGGACGAGCAGTACTTC.

This chain joins TRBV5-1 and TRBJ1-1; the D gene is possibly TRBD1 (6 bases). With 2 bases removed from V and 14 bases from J, the gap between germline ends came to 16 bases. The CDR3 is 12 residues long. CDR1 is SGHRS, CDR2 YFSETQ, per germline. CDR3 sequence: CASSLNPGDCFF. Here the CDR3 DNA reads TGCGCCAGCAGCTTAAATCCAGGGGATTGCTTCTTT. The entire variable domain, with the rest obtained from reference TRBV5-1 and TRBJ1-1, is as follows: KAGVTQTPRYLIKTRGQQVTLSCSPISGHRSVSWYQQTPGQGLQFLFEYFSETQRNKGNFPGRFSGRQFSNSRSEMNVSTLELGDSALYLCASSLNPGDCFFGQGTRLTVV.

This chain uses TRBV5-1 with TRBJ1-1; 10 nucleotides match TRBD1. Trimming at V came to 5 bases and at J to 7 bases, leaving 8 bases not matched to a gene. The germline V gene encodes CDR1 SGHRS and CDR2 YFSETQ. There are 14 residues in the CDR3. The CDR3 DNA sequence: TGCGCCAGCAGTTTTGACAGGGGGCTTGGTGAAGCTTTCTTT. Translation gives CASSFDRGLGEAFF.

The CDR3 DNA follows: TGTGCCAGCAGCCGTCCAACAACAGGGGCCCTTGGGGCTTTCTTT. This translates into CASSRPTTGALGAFF. V and J are TRBV5-6 and TRBJ1-1; TRBD1 agrees at 7 bases. J lost 11 bases, V lost 4 bases, and 17 bases had no gene match. This CDR3 spans 15 amino acids. From germline, CDR1 is SGHDT and CDR2 YYEEEE.

V and J are TRBV10-1 and TRBJ2-3, with 7 bases identical to TRBD2. Germline assignment: CDR1 WNHNN and CDR2 SYGVQD (reference sequence). The CDR3 extends over 14 amino acids. V shed 2 bases, J shed 4 bases, and the junction held 3 bases outside the gene matches. CDR3 DNA sequence: TGCGCCAGCAGTGAGGGACTAGGTTCAGATACGCAGTATTTT. This translates into CASSEGLGSDTQYF.

The V call is TRBV5-1, the J call TRBJ2-2, with 7 bases fitting TRBD2. The length of the CDR3 is 14 residues. The germline gives CDR1 SGHRS, CDR2 YFSETQ. With V trimmed by 4 bases and J by 3 bases, 3 bases remained unmatched. The CDR3 region has the DNA TGCGCCAGCAGCGGCCTAGCGGACACCGGGGAGCTGTTTTTT. Encoded protein: CASSGLADTGELFF.

A note on this clone: At the DNA level, this CDR3 is encoded by other sequences in the same sample as well. The V call is TRBV29-1, the J call TRBJ2-7, with 7 bases aligning to TRBD1. V trimming: 5 bases; J trimming: 2 bases; junction bases outside the gene matches: 6. In germline, CDR1 is SQVTM, CDR2 ANQGSEA. This CDR3 has 13 amino acids. The CDR3 is CSVQVTGTYEQYF. The CDR3, as DNA: TGCAGCGTTCAGGTGACAGGGACCTACGAGCAGTACTTC.

The rearrangement links TRBV19 to TRBJ1-3, with a tentative D call TRBD1 (5 bases). The germline gives CDR1 LNHDA, CDR2 SQIVND (reference sequence). The CDR3 is 15 amino acids. The V gene lost 4 bases and the J gene lost 3 bases, with 13 bases spanning the gap. The CDR3 nucleotides are TGTGCCAGTAGTACCCAGGGAGAGTATGGAAACACCATATATTTT. This codes for CASSTQGEYGNTIYF.

This clone came up once. The rearrangement uses TRBV7-2 and TRBJ2-1, with 7 bases aligning to TRBD2. Germline V lookup: CDR1 SGHTA, CDR2 FQGNSA. The CDR3 spans 15 residues. V shed 5 bases, J shed 8 bases, and the junction held 12 bases outside the gene matches. CDR3 DNA sequence: TGTGCCAGCAGCCCTGGGGGGGGAGGGAGGTATGAGCAGTTCTTC. It is translated as CASSPGGGGRYEQFF. The complete variable domain, with remaining parts taken from reference TRBV7-2 and TRBJ2-1, reads GAGVSQSPSNKVTEKGKDVELRCDPISGHTALYWYRQSLGQGLEFLIYFQGNSAPDKSGLPSDRFSAERTGGSVSTLTIQRTQQEDSAVYLCASSPGGGGRYEQFFGPGTRLTVL.

Concerning this clone: At one end, the junction sequence differs from germline, possibly due to a read error. This chain links TRBV6-6 with TRBJ2-7; 7 bases line up with TRBD1. Germline assignment: CDR1 MNHNY and CDR2 SVGAGI (reference sequence). The CDR3 covers 15 residues. The CDR3 here is CASSQPTTGNYEQYF. CDR3 nucleotides: TGCGCCAGCAGCCAACCCACGACAGGGAACTACGAGCAGTACTTC.